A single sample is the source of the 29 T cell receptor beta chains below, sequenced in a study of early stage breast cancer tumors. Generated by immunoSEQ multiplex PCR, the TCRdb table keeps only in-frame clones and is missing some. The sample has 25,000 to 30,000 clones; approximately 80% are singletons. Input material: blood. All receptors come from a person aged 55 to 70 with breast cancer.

DNA for the CDR3: TGTGCCATCAGAGGGGTCCTTATGAACACTGAAGCTTTCTTT. Amino acid sequence: CAIRGVLMNTEAFF. This chain uses TRBV10-3 with TRBJ1-1, with a weak D call TRBD1 (5 bases). Looked up from germline, CDR1 is ENHRY and CDR2 is SYGVKD. V lost 6 bases, J lost 0 bases, and 11 bases lay in between. This CDR3 comprises 14 residues.

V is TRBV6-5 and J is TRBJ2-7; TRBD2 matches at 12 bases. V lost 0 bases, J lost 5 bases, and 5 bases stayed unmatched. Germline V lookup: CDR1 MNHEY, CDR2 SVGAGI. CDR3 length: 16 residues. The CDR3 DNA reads TGTGCCAGCAGTTACTCCCTAGCGGGAGGGAACAACGAGCAGTACTTC. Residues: CASSYSLAGGNNEQYF.

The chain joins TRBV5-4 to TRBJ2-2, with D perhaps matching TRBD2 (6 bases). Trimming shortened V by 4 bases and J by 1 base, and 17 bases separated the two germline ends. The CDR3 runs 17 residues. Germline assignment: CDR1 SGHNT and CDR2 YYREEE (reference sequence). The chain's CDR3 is CASSPARVGGNTGELFF. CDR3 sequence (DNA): TGTGCCAGCAGCCCAGCCCGGGTGGGAGGGAACACCGGGGAGCTGTTTTTT.

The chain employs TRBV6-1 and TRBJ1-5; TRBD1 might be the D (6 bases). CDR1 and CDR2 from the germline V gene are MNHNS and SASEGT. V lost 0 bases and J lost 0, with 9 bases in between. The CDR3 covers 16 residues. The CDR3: CASSEAGHHSNQPQHF. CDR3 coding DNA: TGTGCCAGCAGTGAAGCGGGACATCATAGCAATCAGCCCCAGCATTTT.

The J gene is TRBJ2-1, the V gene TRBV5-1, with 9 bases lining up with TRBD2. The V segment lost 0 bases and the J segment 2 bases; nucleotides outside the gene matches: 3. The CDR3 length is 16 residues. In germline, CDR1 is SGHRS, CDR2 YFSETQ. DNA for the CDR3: TGCGCCAGCAGCTTGGTTGCTAGCGGGACCTACAATGAGCAGTTCTTC. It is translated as CASSLVASGTYNEQFF.

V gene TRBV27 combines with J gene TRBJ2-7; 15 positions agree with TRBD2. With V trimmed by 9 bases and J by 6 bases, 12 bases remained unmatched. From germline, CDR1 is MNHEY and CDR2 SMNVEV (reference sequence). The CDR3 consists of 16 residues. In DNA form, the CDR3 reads TGTGCCAGACCCGGGACTAGCGGGAGGCCCCTCTGCGAGCAGTACTTC. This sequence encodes CARPGTSGRPLCEQYF.

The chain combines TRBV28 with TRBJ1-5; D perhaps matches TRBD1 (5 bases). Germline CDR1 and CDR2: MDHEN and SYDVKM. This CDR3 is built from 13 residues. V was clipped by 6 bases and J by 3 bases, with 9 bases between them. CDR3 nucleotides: TGTGCCAGCAGAGCAGGGCCCAATCAGCCCCAGCATTTT. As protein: CASRAGPNQPQHF.

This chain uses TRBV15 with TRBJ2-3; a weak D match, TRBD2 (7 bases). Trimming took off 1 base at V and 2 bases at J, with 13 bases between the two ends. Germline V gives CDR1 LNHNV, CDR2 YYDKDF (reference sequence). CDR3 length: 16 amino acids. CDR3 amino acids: CATSRGGGQNTDTQYF. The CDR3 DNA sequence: TGTGCCACCAGCAGAGGGGGGGGACAAAACACAGATACGCAGTATTTT.

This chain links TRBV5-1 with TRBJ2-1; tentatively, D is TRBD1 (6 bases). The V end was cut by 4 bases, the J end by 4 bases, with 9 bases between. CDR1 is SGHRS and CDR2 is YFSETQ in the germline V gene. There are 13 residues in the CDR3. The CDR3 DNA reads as TGCGCCAGCAGCCTCGGACAGTACAATGAGCAGTTCTTC. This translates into CASSLGQYNEQFF.

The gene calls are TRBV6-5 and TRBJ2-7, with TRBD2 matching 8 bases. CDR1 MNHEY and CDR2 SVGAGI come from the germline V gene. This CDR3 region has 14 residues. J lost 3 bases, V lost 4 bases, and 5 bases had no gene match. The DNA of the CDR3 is TGTGCCAGCAGTTTTACCGGGACTAGCTACGAGCAGTACTTC. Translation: CASSFTGTSYEQYF.

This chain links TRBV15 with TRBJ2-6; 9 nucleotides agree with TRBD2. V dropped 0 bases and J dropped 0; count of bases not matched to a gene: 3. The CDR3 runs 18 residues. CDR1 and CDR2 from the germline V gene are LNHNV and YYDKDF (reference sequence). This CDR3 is CATSRDAGGPSGANVLTF. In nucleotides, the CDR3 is TGTGCCACCAGCAGAGATGCGGGAGGGCCCTCTGGGGCCAACGTCCTGACTTTC.

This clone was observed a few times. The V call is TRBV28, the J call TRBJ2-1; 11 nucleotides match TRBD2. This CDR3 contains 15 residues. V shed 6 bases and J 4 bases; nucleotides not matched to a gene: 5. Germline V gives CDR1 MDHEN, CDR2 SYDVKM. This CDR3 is CASSFSGRAYNEQFF. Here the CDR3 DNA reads TGTGCCAGCAGCTTTAGCGGGAGGGCGTACAATGAGCAGTTCTTC.

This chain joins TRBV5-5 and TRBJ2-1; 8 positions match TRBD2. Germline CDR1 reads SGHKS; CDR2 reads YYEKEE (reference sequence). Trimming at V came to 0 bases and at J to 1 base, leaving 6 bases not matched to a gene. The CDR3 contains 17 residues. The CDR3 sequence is CASSLGGSGISYNEQFF. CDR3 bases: TGTGCCAGCAGCTTGGGGGGTAGCGGGATTTCCTACAATGAGCAGTTCTTC.

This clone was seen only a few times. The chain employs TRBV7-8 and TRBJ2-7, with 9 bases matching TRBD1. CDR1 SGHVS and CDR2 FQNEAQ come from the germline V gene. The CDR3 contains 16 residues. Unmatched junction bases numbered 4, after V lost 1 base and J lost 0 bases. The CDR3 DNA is TGTGCCAGCAGCTTAGAAGGACAGGGGAGCTCCTACGAGCAGTACTTC. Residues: CASSLEGQGSSYEQYF.

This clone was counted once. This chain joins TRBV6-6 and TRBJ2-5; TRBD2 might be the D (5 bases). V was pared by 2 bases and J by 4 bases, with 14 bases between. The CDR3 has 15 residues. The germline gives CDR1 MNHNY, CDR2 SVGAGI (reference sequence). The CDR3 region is CASSYDLHAGETQYF. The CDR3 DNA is TGTGCCAGCAGTTACGATTTGCATGCGGGAGAGACCCAGTACTTC.

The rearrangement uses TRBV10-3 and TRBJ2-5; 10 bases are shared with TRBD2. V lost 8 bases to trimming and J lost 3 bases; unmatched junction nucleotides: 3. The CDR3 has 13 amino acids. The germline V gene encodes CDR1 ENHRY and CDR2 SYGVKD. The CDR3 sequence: CAISLAGEETQYF. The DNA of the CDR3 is TGTGCCATCTCGCTAGCGGGAGAAGAGACCCAGTACTTC.

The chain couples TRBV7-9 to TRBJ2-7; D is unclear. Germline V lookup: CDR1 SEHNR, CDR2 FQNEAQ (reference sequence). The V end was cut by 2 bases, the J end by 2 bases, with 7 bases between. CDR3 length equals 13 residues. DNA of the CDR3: TGTGCCAGCAGCTTACCGCCTACCTACGAGCAGTACTTC. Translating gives CASSLPPTYEQYF.

This CDR3 reads CASSLPSYEQYF. CDR3 in DNA: TGTGCCAGCAGCTTGCCATCCTACGAGCAGTACTTC. The V call is TRBV5-6, the J call TRBJ2-7; no reliable D call. The CDR3 loop spans 12 amino acids. The V end lost 1 base, the J end lost 1 base, and 3 bases lay between the germline ends. CDR1 and CDR2 from the germline V gene are SGHDT and YYEEEE.

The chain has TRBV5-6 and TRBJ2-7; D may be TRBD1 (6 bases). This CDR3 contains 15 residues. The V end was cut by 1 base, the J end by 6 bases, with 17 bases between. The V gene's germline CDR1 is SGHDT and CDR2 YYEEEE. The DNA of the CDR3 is TGTGCCAGCAGCTTGTACGGGGTCAGGGGAACCGAGCAGTACTTC. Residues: CASSLYGVRGTEQYF.

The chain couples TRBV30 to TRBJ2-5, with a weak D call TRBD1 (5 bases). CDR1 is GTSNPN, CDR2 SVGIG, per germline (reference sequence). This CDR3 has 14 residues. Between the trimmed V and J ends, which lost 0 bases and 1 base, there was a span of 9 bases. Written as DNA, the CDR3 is TGTGCCTGGAGTGTGGGGCAGGGCCAAGAGACCCAGTACTTC. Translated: CAWSVGQGQETQYF.

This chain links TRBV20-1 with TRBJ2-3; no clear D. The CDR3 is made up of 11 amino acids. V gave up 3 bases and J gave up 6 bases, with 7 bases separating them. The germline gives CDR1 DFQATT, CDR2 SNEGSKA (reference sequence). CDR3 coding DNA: TGCAGTGCTAGTGACACCGATACGCAGTATTTT. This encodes CSASDTDTQYF.

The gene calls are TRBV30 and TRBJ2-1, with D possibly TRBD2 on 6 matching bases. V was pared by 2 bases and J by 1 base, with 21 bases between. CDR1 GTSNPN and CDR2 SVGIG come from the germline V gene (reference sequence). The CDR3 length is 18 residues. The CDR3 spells CAWSRLADGSRSYNEQFF. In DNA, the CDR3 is TGTGCCTGGAGTCGTTTAGCGGATGGTTCCAGGTCCTACAATGAGCAGTTCTTC.

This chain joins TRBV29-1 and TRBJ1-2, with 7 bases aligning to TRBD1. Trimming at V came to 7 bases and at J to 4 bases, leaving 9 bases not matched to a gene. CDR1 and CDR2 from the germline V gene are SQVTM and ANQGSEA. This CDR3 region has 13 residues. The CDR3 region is CSAVEGGSYGYTF. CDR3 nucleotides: TGCAGCGCTGTGGAAGGGGGCAGCTATGGCTACACCTTC.

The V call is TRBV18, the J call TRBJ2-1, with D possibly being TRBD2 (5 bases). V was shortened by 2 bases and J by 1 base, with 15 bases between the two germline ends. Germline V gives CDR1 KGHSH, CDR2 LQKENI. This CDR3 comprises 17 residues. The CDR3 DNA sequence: TGTGCCAGCTCACCATTTATCTCGGGGAAATCCTACAATGAGCAGTTCTTC. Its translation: CASSPFISGKSYNEQFF.

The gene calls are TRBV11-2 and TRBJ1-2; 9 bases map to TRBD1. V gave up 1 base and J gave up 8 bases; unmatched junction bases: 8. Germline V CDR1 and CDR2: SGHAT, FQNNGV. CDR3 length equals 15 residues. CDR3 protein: CASSLGSGQGRGYTF. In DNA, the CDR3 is TGTGCCAGCAGCTTAGGGTCGGGACAGGGACGCGGCTACACCTTC.

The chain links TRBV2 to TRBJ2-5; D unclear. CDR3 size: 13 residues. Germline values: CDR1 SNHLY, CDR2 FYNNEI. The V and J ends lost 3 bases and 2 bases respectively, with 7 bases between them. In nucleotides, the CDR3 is TGTGCCAGCAGTGATGGCTTTCAAGAGACCCAGTACTTC. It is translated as CASSDGFQETQYF.

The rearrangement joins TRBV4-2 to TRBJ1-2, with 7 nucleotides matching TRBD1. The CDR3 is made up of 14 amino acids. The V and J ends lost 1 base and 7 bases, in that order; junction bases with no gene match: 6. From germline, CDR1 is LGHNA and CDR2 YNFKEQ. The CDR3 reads CASSQVTGVSGYTF. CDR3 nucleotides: TGTGCCAGCAGCCAAGTTACAGGGGTGAGTGGCTACACCTTC.

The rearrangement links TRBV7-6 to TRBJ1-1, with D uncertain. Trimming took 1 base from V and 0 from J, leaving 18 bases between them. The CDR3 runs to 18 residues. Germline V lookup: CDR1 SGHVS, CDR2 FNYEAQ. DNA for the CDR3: TGTGCCAGCAGCTTAGGGCGGAGCGGGATCCACATGAACACTGAAGCTTTCTTT. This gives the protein CASSLGRSGIHMNTEAFF.

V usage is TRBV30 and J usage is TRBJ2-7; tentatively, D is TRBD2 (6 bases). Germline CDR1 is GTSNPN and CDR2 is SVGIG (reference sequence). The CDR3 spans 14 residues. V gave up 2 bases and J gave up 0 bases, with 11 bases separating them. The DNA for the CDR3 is TGTGCCTGGAGTCGTGGGGGGAGCTCCTACGAGCAGTACTTC. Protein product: CAWSRGGSSYEQYF.